This paragraph reports one T cell receptor beta chain. V was pared by 0 bases and J by 4 bases, with 11 bases between. The CDR3 sequence is 15 residues long. Per germline, CDR1 SGDLS and CDR2 YYNGEE. The immunoSEQ assay was v3.0, run at survey level. The table came from immunoSEQ multiplex PCR; TCRdb's copy has only in-frame clones and leaves some out. Of approximately 14,000 clones listed, roughly 78% are singletons. The data stem from a study of long-term antiretroviral therapy in people with HIV. The receptor's source is a man aged 40-55 years with HIV. The sample consisted of unsorted PBMCs, taken 3.2 years before starting antiretroviral therapy. This sequence joins TRBV9 and TRBJ2-1, with D perhaps matching TRBD2 (6 bases). CDR3 nucleotides: TGTGCCAGCAGCGTAGGATTTGGGGGGTACAATGAGCAGTTCTTC. Residues: CASSVGFGGYNEQFF.